Listed below are T cell receptor beta chains from one sample, sequenced in a study of OX40 agonist ivuxolimab in advanced cancers. Sequenced by immunoSEQ multiplex PCR; TCRdb stores in-frame clones only, minus some. Of 45,000 to 50,000 clones in the sample, around 89% were seen once. This sample comprised CD4+ or CD8+ T cells sorted from blood, obtained in a trial of the OX40 agonist ivuxolimab. Receptor source: an adult with an advanced solid tumor such as melanoma, head and neck, liver or kidney cancer. Both conserved end residues are part of each CDR3.

J,V,CDR3
TRBJ1-1,TRBV27,CASTGYPMNTEAFF
TRBJ1-4,TRBV5-6,CASSLEFGGIREKLFF
TRBJ1-6,TRBV9,CASSVGMGHSPLHF
TRBJ2-7,TRBV5-4,CASSPAGWREQYF
TRBJ2-2,TRBV6-1,CASSETGIGELFF
TRBJ2-3,TRBV29-1,CSVETSGRDFTDTQYF
TRBJ2-7,TRBV12-5,CANQSGQEFSEQYF
TRBJ1-2,TRBV19,CASSPTGVGYTF
TRBJ2-3,TRBV27,CASSLRGLADLGSTDTQYF
TRBJ1-1,TRBV4-3,CASSQDLRTAFF
TRBJ2-3,TRBV4-3,CASSLQETSTDTQYF
-,TRBV11-3,CASSSPGQGWYEQYF
TRBJ2-7,TRBV6-1,CASSIQGAEYEQYF
TRBJ1-2,TRBV21-1,CASSRRVYGYTF
TRBJ2-2,TRBV5-1,CASSIGLAGEVSTGELFF
TRBJ2-7,TRBV19,CASSIGSGGPYEQYF
TRBJ2-5,TRBV9,CASSGGWSGSQETQYF
TRBJ1-4,TRBV27,CASSFTGEATNEKLFF
TRBJ2-7,TRBV4-1,CASSPLLAGGRMDEQYF
TRBJ2-4,TRBV9,CASSVEANLAKNIQYF
TRBJ1-2,TRBV13,CASSDRFAYREPNYGYTF
TRBJ2-7,TRBV2,CASSDPRGRASYEQYF
TRBJ2-7,TRBV2,CASFPGDSYEQYF
TRBJ2-1,TRBV7-9,CASSPDSGSSYNEQFF
TRBJ2-3,TRBV7-2,CASSLAGVRGTDTQYF
TRBJ2-1,TRBV10-3,CAITPGLAGGRQFF
TRBJ2-7,TRBV4-3,CASSQEMGLGEQYF
TRBJ2-2,TRBV19,CASSIDLGASGELFF
TRBJ2-7,TRBV11-2,CASSLEARTGPSYEQYF
TRBJ1-1,TRBV4-2,CASSLFLGGEDTEAFF
TRBJ1-1,TRBV29-1,CSVVDFNTEAFF
TRBJ2-1,TRBV4-1,CASSQDTREQFF
-,TRBV2,CASSEFKVYEQYF
TRBJ2-7,TRBV27,CASSLEWTGLNSYEQYF
TRBJ2-1,TRBV27,CASSPKPNPNEQFF
TRBJ1-1,TRBV7-9,CASSPGTSWNTEAFF
TRBJ2-5,TRBV18,CASSPIDRATETQYF
TRBJ2-7,TRBV10-2,CASSEGEQYF
TRBJ2-7,TRBV5-1,CASSLSIGTREQYF
TRBJ1-4,TRBV9,CASSVGGLPEKLFF
TRBJ2-7,TRBV4-3,CASSQGSAVWESYEQYF
TRBJ2-7,TRBV7-6,CASSPYEQYF
TRBJ1-2,TRBV19,CASSADRGLYGYTF
TRBJ2-2,TRBV13,CASSVDTGPSGELFF
TRBJ2-7,TRBV12-5,CASSMGGSSYEQYF